This T cell receptor (beta chain) appears in the sequencing data of a study of identical twins. V was cut by 2 bases and J by 0 bases, with 9 bases left in between. The CDR3 has 15 residues. The germline V gene encodes CDR1 MGHRA and CDR2 YSYEKL. Comments on this clonotype: Its antigen is currently unknown.

TCRdb used MiXCR to reprocess the 5' RACE reads, holding one entry per CDR3 protein. The sample lists hundreds of thousands of distinct CDR3 sequences; approximately 7% were seen once. Study-wide points: Among monozygotic twins, out-of-frame TCR alpha sharing exceeded what models predicted. Zero-insertion findings could be partly confounded by invariant cells (MAIT and iNKT cells). Donors were not followed over many years; analysis was cross-sectional. Reduced insertions were recorded for abundant cord blood beta clonotypes, with no such pattern in memory repertoires.

The sample was also linked to a second study, of yellow fever vaccine responses in identical twins.

Sequencing was carried out using memory (CD45RO+) T cells sorted from blood. The sequence derives from a woman in her late teens or twenties in good health. V usage is TRBV4-1 and J usage is TRBJ2-3; perhaps TRBD2 as D (6 bases). The CDR3 region has the DNA TGCGCCAGCAGCCAATGGCGGGATAGCACAGATACGCAGTATTTT. Translating gives CASSQWRDSTDTQYF.